These 15 T cell receptor beta chains originate from one sample sequenced in a study of shared clonotypes between healthy human individuals. Sequenced by immunoSEQ multiplex PCR; TCRdb stores in-frame clones only, minus some. The sample yields about 2.4 million clones, under 95% seen once. Sequencing was performed on naive CD4+ T cells from PBMCs. The subset here: CD45RA+ positively selected. The receptors stem from a man in his late teens or twenties in good health. Some clones in this sample may be carry-over from other donors' samples.

The chain employs TRBV28 and TRBJ2-1; D unclear. V shed 6 bases and J shed 10 bases, with 10 bases lying between them. CDR3 length: 11 amino acids. CDR1 MDHEN and CDR2 SYDVKM come from the germline V gene. The CDR3 nucleotides are TGTGCCAGCAGGCTCGGTTTGGAGCAGTTCTTC. The encoded protein is CASRLGLEQFF.

The chain carries TRBV11-2 and TRBJ2-7; D remains ambiguous. V was shortened by 2 bases and J by 4 bases, with 6 bases between the two germline ends. CDR1 is SGHAT and CDR2 is FQNNGV in the germline V gene. The CDR3 contains 12 residues. The CDR3 spells CASSLIGYEQYF. The CDR3 nucleotides are TGTGCCAGCAGCTTAATCGGGTACGAGCAGTACTTC.

The V and J genes are TRBV29-1 and TRBJ2-2, with D possibly called TRBD1 or TRBD2 (6 bases each). V was pared by 1 base and J by 1 base, with 13 bases between. Germline lookup yields CDR1 SQVTM and CDR2 ANQGSEA. The CDR3 is made up of 16 amino acids. For the CDR3, the DNA is TGCAGCGTTGAAGCGGGGGCGGGATTGAACACCGGGGAGCTGTTTTTT. Its translation is CSVEAGAGLNTGELFF.

The chain combines TRBV27 with TRBJ1-1; tentatively, D is TRBD1 (5 bases). The V gene lost 6 bases and the J gene lost 1 base, with 18 bases spanning the gap. This CDR3 is built from 16 residues. Germline V gene data show CDR1 as MNHEY and CDR2 as SMNVEV (reference sequence). Written as DNA, the CDR3 is TGTGCCAGCAGCCCCGGAACCGGGGCAGGGAACACTGAAGCTTTCTTT. Amino acid sequence: CASSPGTGAGNTEAFF.

This chain links TRBV27 with TRBJ1-6; D gene unclear. V dropped 3 bases and J dropped 9 bases, with 15 bases sitting between them. The CDR3 consists of 15 residues. The germline V gene has CDR1 MNHEY and CDR2 SMNVEV (reference sequence). CDR3 DNA sequence: TGTGCCAGCAGTTTTAGTCGGGCCGGGAGTTCACCCCTCCACTTT. Translating it yields CASSFSRAGSSPLHF.

This chain uses TRBV7-9 with TRBJ2-1; TRBD2 agrees at 9 bases. Losses at the gene ends were 5 bases for V and 1 base for J; bases not matched to a gene: 9. CDR1 is SEHNR, CDR2 FQNEAQ, per germline (reference sequence). The CDR3 has 17 amino acids. The chain's CDR3 is CASSPRILAGSYNEQFF. The CDR3 DNA follows: TGTGCCAGCAGCCCACGAATCCTAGCGGGATCCTACAATGAGCAGTTCTTC.

The V and J genes are TRBV28 and TRBJ2-3; 7 bases align to TRBD2. Unmatched junction bases numbered 7, after V lost 6 bases and J lost 1 base. The CDR3 runs to 15 residues. The V gene's germline CDR1 is MDHEN and CDR2 SYDVKM. This CDR3 reads CASRSGGLGTDTQYF. As DNA, the CDR3 is TGTGCCAGCAGGTCGGGGGGACTCGGCACAGATACGCAGTATTTT.

This chain uses TRBV9 with TRBJ2-2; D unclear. Germline lookup yields CDR1 SGDLS and CDR2 YYNGEE. The CDR3 extends over 16 amino acids. With 4 bases removed from V and 0 bases from J, the gap between germline ends came to 13 bases. CDR3 sequence: CASSLDITTNTGELFF. In DNA form, the CDR3 reads TGTGCCAGCAGCCTTGACATAACCACGAACACCGGGGAGCTGTTTTTT.

The gene calls are TRBV2 and TRBJ2-7, with 8 bases matching TRBD2. This CDR3 region has 18 residues. Germline trimming cut 3 bases from V and 1 base from J; bases unmatched to any gene: 14. Looked up from germline, CDR1 is SNHLY and CDR2 is FYNNEI. CDR3 sequence: CASSDARGGRLLSYEQYF. CDR3 nucleotides: TGTGCCAGCAGTGATGCGAGAGGCGGGAGGCTCTTGTCCTACGAGCAGTACTTC.

The chain carries TRBV27 and TRBJ2-7; the match to TRBD2 covers 7 bases. This CDR3 spans 14 amino acids. Looked up from germline, CDR1 is MNHEY and CDR2 is SMNVEV (reference sequence). Unmatched junction bases numbered 4, after V lost 3 bases and J lost 2 bases. DNA for the CDR3: TGTGCCAGCAGTTTCTTAGCGGGCCCCTACGAGCAGTACTTC. Protein product: CASSFLAGPYEQYF.

With regard to this clone: Distinct nucleotide sequences in the sample also encode this CDR3. The chain has TRBV5-1 and TRBJ2-7, with unresolved D. Trimming removed 0 bases from V and 3 bases from J, with 10 bases in between. In germline, CDR1 is SGHRS, CDR2 YFSETQ. The CDR3 covers 14 residues. This chain's CDR3 is CASSLVVGSYEQYF. The DNA of the CDR3 is TGCGCCAGCAGCTTGGTGGTTGGCAGCTACGAGCAGTACTTC.

V gene TRBV2 combines with J gene TRBJ2-1; D tentatively reads TRBD1 or TRBD2 (5 bases each). The CDR3 totals 13 residues. Germline V CDR1 and CDR2: SNHLY, FYNNEI. Trimming left V 9 bases short and J 5 bases short, with 14 bases between. CDR3 sequence reads: CARRRDGHNEQFF. The CDR3 DNA sequence: TGTGCCAGACGCCGGGACGGCCACAATGAGCAGTTCTTC. The full variable domain, its missing parts supplied by reference TRBV2 and TRBJ2-1, is EPEVTQTPSHQVTQMGQEVILRCVPISNHLYFYWYRQILGQKVEFLVSFYNNEISEKSEIFDDQFSVERPDGSNFTLKIRSTKLEDSAMYFCARRRDGHNEQFFGPGTRLTVL.

The table lists this clone with a few counts. Other DNA sequences in the sample encode the same CDR3. Here the CDR3 reads CASSWTVQETQYF. The CDR3 region has the DNA TGCGCCAGCAGCTGGACAGTTCAAGAGACCCAGTACTTC. The chain uses TRBV5-1 and TRBJ2-5, with a possible D match to TRBD1 (6 bases). Trimming left V 3 bases short and J 2 bases short, with 8 bases between. Germline V gives CDR1 SGHRS, CDR2 YFSETQ. The CDR3 sequence is 13 residues long.

A word on this clone: The junction departs from germline at one end; a sequencing error may be responsible. The rearrangement links TRBV18 to TRBJ2-2, with D maybe TRBD2 (5 bases). This CDR3 is built from 16 residues. The germline V gene has CDR1 KGHSH and CDR2 LQKENI. CDR3 sequence (DNA): TGTGCCAGCTCGCCACCCTTACGGGGGAACACCGGGGAGCTGTTTTTT. Protein sequence: CASSPPLRGNTGELFF.

The chain employs TRBV27 and TRBJ2-1; no clear D gene. The V end was cut by 1 base, the J end by 7 bases, with 5 bases between. Germline assignment: CDR1 MNHEY and CDR2 SMNVEV (reference sequence). The CDR3 loop spans 12 amino acids. CDR3 region: CASSLFGNEQFF. Written as DNA, the CDR3 is TGTGCCAGCAGTTTATTTGGGAATGAGCAGTTCTTC.